The 2 T cell receptor beta chains below come from one sample, sequenced in a study of radiotherapy plus CTLA-4 blockade in lung cancer. The data were produced by immunoSEQ multiplex PCR, yet TCRdb's version contains in-frame clones alone and is incomplete. The sample shows 55,000 to 65,000 clones, more than 70% of them seen only once. The material sequenced was peripheral blood, taken from a patient treated with radiotherapy plus ipilimumab. These receptor sequences come from a human donor with non-small cell lung cancer who had a complete response to radiotherapy plus ipilimumab.

V is TRBV30 and J is TRBJ2-3; TRBD1 matches 8 bases. CDR1 is GTSNPN and CDR2 is SVGIG in the germline V gene (reference sequence). V shed 0 bases and J 0 bases; nucleotides not matched to a gene: 8. This CDR3 comprises 17 residues. CDR3 in amino acids: CAWSVPPRTGSTDTQYF. The CDR3 DNA sequence: TGTGCCTGGAGTGTACCCCCTCGGACAGGGAGCACAGATACGCAGTATTTT.

Points on this clone: Mismatch with germline at one junction end may stem from a read error. The rearrangement uses TRBV6-6 and TRBJ1-2; 7 nucleotides agree with TRBD1. The CDR3 sequence is 14 residues long. Germline V lookup: CDR1 MNHNY, CDR2 SVGAGI (reference sequence). This CDR3 is CASIGTGTAYGYAF. The CDR3 coding sequence is TGTGCCAGCATAGGAACCGGGACAGCCTATGGCTACGCCTTC.